This T cell receptor (beta chain) was observed in a study of T cell repertoires in cytomegalovirus infection. Study background: A matching HLA type, together with CMV infection, was signaled by public TCR beta signatures. Study results and caveats: Cumulative frequency (of public TCR beta family members) identified carriers of CMV plus the relevant HLA. HLA-C-restricted, CMV-specific TCR beta clonotypes were dominant ex vivo.

This clonotype was found a few times. Antigen unknown. Using its own MiXCR run on the reads, TCRdb lists one record per CDR3 protein. In the table there are about 230,000 distinct CDR3 sequences, roughly 23% of which are singletons. Trimming left V 4 bases short and J 4 bases short, with 22 bases between. CDR3 size: 16 residues. CDR1 and CDR2 from the germline V gene are DFQATT and SNEGSKA (reference sequence). The chain joins TRBV20-1 to TRBJ1-2; D is undetermined. The origin of this receptor is a human donor in good health (CMV status not recorded). Some clones in this sample may be carry-over from other donors' samples. Sequenced input: CD8+ T cells from PBMCs. DNA for the CDR3: TGCAGTGCTACAAACTACCGGGCCTTCGGGCCCTATGGCTACACCTTC. Translation: CSATNYRAFGPYGYTF.